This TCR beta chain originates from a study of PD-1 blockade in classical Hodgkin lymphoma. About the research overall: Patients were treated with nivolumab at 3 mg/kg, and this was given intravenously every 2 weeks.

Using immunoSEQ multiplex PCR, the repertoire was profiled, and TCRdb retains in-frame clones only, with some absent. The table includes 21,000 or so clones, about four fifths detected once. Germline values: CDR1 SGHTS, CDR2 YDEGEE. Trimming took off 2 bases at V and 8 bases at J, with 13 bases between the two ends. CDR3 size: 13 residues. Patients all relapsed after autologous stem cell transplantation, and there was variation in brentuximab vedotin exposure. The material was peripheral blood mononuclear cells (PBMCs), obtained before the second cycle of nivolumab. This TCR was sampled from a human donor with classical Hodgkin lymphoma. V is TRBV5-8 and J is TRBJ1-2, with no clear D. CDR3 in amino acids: CASSLISGMGYTF. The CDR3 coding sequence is TGTGCCAGCAGCTTAATCAGCGGCATGGGCTACACCTTC.